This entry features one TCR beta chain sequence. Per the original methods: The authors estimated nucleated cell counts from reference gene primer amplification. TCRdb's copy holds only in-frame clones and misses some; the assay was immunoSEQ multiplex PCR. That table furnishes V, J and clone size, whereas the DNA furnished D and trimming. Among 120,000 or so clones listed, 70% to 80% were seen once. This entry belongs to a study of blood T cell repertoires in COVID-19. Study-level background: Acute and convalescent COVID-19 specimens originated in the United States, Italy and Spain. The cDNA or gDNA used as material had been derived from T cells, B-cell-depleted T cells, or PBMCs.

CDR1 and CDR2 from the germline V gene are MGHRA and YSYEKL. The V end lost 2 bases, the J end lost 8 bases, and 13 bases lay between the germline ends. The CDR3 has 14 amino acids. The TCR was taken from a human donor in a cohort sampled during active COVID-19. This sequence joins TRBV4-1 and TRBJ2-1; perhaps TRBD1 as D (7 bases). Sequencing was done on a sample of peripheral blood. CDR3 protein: CASSQSGGRDEQFF. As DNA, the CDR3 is TGCGCCAGCAGCCAATCAGGGGGGAGAGATGAGCAGTTCTTC.